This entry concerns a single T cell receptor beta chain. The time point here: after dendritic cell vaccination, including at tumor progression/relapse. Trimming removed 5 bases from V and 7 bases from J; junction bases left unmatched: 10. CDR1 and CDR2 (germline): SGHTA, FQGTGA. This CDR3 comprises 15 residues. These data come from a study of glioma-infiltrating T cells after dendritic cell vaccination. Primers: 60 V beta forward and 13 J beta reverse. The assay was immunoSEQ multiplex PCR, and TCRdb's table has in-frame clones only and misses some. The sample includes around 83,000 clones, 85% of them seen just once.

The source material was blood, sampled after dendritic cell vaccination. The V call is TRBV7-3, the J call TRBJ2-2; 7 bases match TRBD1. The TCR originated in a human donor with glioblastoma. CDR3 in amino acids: CASSVTGVRGGELFF. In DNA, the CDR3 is TGTGCCAGCAGCGTTACAGGGGTACGGGGCGGGGAGCTGTTTTTT.